These 9 T cell receptor beta chains came from one sample sequenced in a study of Graves' ophthalmopathy and Graves' hyperthyroidism. RNA transcripts yielded amplified TCR beta CDR3 regions. HTBI primers were employed in first-round RT-PCR, then a second-round multiplex PCR followed. TCRdb re-called the multiplex PCR reads with MiXCR, one entry per CDR3 protein. The sample carries about 480,000 distinct CDR3 sequences, over 13% recorded once. The sample was blood. These receptors were taken from a woman in her twenties or thirties with Graves' ophthalmopathy.

This clonotype was found a few times. CDR3 in amino acids: CASSSPPRTGNSYEQYF. In DNA, the CDR3 is TGTGCCAGCAGTTCGCCGCCGCGGACAGGAAACTCCTACGAGCAGTACTTC. The chain carries TRBV28 and TRBJ2-7; the match to TRBD1 covers 7 bases. The CDR3 sequence is 17 residues long. With 4 bases clipped from V and 0 bases from J, the junction kept 12 bases outside the gene matches. Germline V gene sequence: CDR1 MDHEN, CDR2 SYDVKM.

This clonotype was counted at least ten times. The chain links TRBV28 to TRBJ1-1, with D tentatively TRBD1 (6 bases). V shed 5 bases and J shed 4 bases, with 23 bases lying between them. This CDR3 is built from 17 residues. Germline V lookup: CDR1 MDHEN, CDR2 SYDVKM. CDR3 loop: CASSPAGAARRGTEAFF. CDR3 in DNA: TGTGCCAGCAGTCCTGCAGGGGCCGCACGGAGGGGCACTGAAGCTTTCTTT. The full variable domain, rest sourced from reference TRBV28 and TRBJ1-1, is DVKVTQSSRYLVKRTGEKVFLECVQDMDHENMFWYRQDPGLGLRLIYFSYDVKMKEKGDIPEGYSVSREKKERFSLILESASTNQTSMYLCASSPAGAARRGTEAFFGQGTRLTVV.

At least ten counts were recorded for this clonotype. The genes are TRBV30 and TRBJ2-7; D is perhaps TRBD1 (5 bases). Trimming shortened V by 0 bases and J by 3 bases, and 9 bases separated the two germline ends. CDR3 length: 13 residues. CDR1 and CDR2 (germline): GTSNPN, SVGIG (reference sequence). CDR3 nucleotides: TGTGCCTGGAGTGTACAAGGGGACTACGAGCAGTACTTC. Its protein product is CAWSVQGDYEQYF.

The CDR3 DNA sequence: TGTGCCAGTAGTATTCGGAGGACAGGGAGCTACGAGCAGTACTTC. Translating gives CASSIRRTGSYEQYF. The gene calls are TRBV19 and TRBJ2-7, with TRBD1 matching 8 bases. The germline V gene encodes CDR1 LNHDA and CDR2 SQIVND (reference sequence). V trimming: 3 bases; J trimming: 3 bases; junction bases outside the gene matches: 7. This CDR3 has 15 residues.

This clonotype has ten or more counts. V gene TRBV20-1 combines with J gene TRBJ2-5; 13 nucleotides match TRBD2. The CDR3 is 13 amino acids. CDR1 is DFQATT and CDR2 is SNEGSKA in the germline V gene (reference sequence). The V and J ends lost 7 bases and 5 bases, in that order; junction bases with no gene match: 4. In nucleotides, the CDR3 is TGCAGTGTTACTAGCGGGGGGGCGGAGACCCAGTACTTC. Residues: CSVTSGGAETQYF.

This clonotype was counted many times. The J gene is TRBJ2-5, the V gene TRBV10-1, with D tentatively TRBD1 or TRBD2 (6 bases each). CDR1 WNHNN and CDR2 SYGVQD come from the germline V gene (reference sequence). This CDR3 comprises 13 residues. Trimming shortened V by 4 bases and J by 5 bases, and 11 bases separated the two germline ends. CDR3 bases: TGCGCCAGCAGTGCTGGGGGGCCTGAGACCCAGTACTTC. Translated: CASSAGGPETQYF.

This clonotype was seen ten or more times. V gene TRBV19 combines with J gene TRBJ1-5; TRBD1 matches at 10 bases. The germline V gene encodes CDR1 LNHDA and CDR2 SQIVND (reference sequence). CDR3 length: 14 residues. The V and J ends lost 6 bases and 6 bases, in that order; junction bases with no gene match: 5. The CDR3 coding sequence is TGTGCCAGTAGGGGACAGGGGAACGGTCAGCCCCAGCATTTT. This translates into CASRGQGNGQPQHF. Combining the CDR3 with reference TRBV19 and TRBJ1-5 gives the whole variable domain DGGITQSPKYLFRKEGQNVTLSCEQNLNHDAMYWYRQDPGQGLRLIYYSQIVNDFQKGDIAEGYSVSREKKESFPLTVTSAQKNPTAFYLCASRGQGNGQPQHFGDGTRLSIL.

This clonotype has a count of ten or more. The chain has TRBV5-1 and TRBJ1-2; no firm D call. The CDR3 has 16 residues. With 1 base removed from V and 2 bases from J, the gap between germline ends came to 15 bases. CDR1 is SGHRS, CDR2 YFSETQ, per germline. The CDR3: CASSLISRPENYGYTF. The CDR3 DNA reads as TGCGCCAGCAGCTTGATCAGTCGTCCAGAGAACTATGGCTACACCTTC.

This clonotype occurred many times. V is TRBV28 and J is TRBJ2-7; the match to TRBD2 covers 11 bases. The CDR3 spans 15 residues. Per germline, CDR1 MDHEN and CDR2 SYDVKM. Unmatched junction bases numbered 8, after V lost 6 bases and J lost 4 bases. CDR3 bases: TGTGCCAGCAGCCCACTAGCGGGAGTTTTGTACGAGCAGTACTTC. Its protein product is CASSPLAGVLYEQYF.